The 9 T cell receptor beta chains below were found in one sample sequenced in a study of chemoradiotherapy in HPV16-positive cancers. The assay was immunoSEQ multiplex PCR, and TCRdb's table has in-frame clones only and misses some. Of under 30,000 clones listed, approximately 94% are singletons. The sample was collected from a patient who underwent chemoradiotherapy. These receptors all stem from a human donor with HPV-associated anogenital cancer.

The chain combines TRBV9 with TRBJ2-6; D unresolved. CDR1 and CDR2 (germline): SGDLS, YYNGEE. This CDR3 has 14 amino acids. V dropped 4 bases and J dropped 0 bases, with 5 bases sitting between them. As DNA, the CDR3 is TGTGCCAGCAGCCCTCTCTCTGGGGCCAACGTCCTGACTTTC. Protein: CASSPLSGANVLTF.

The chain joins TRBV25-1 to TRBJ2-2, with TRBD1 matching 7 bases. Germline CDR1 and CDR2: MGHDK and SYGVNS. Trimming took 6 bases from V and 2 from J; bases not matched to a gene: 6. The CDR3 consists of 15 residues. The CDR3 is CASRGRQGNTGELFF. The CDR3 DNA follows: TGTGCCAGCAGAGGCAGACAGGGTAACACCGGGGAGCTGTTTTTT.

V usage is TRBV28 and J usage is TRBJ2-3, with TRBD1 as a possible D gene (6 bases). The CDR3 is 14 amino acids. V was shortened by 3 bases and J by 9 bases, with 16 bases between the two germline ends. Germline V gene sequence: CDR1 MDHEN, CDR2 SYDVKM. The CDR3 protein is CASSLGADIWTQYF. CDR3 in DNA: TGTGCCAGCAGTTTGGGGGCGGACATTTGGACGCAGTATTTT.

The sample holds one count of this clone. The V and J genes are TRBV5-4 and TRBJ2-1, with a possible D match to TRBD2 (6 bases). Between the trimmed V and J ends, which lost 2 bases and 0 bases, there was a span of 9 bases. Per the germline V gene, CDR1 is SGHNT and CDR2 is YYREEE (reference sequence). This CDR3 has 15 amino acids. The CDR3 sequence: CASSFASDSYNEQFF. CDR3 in DNA: TGTGCCAGCAGCTTTGCTAGCGACTCCTACAATGAGCAGTTCTTC.

As DNA, the CDR3 is TGTGCCAGCAGCCCCGTTTTGTTTAGCTCCTACGAGCAGTACTTC. Its translation is CASSPVLFSSYEQYF. The rearrangement uses TRBV11-2 and TRBJ2-7, with D unresolved. V lost 5 bases and J 0 bases, leaving 14 bases between the germline ends. In germline, CDR1 is SGHAT, CDR2 FQNNGV. The CDR3 spans 15 residues. The full variable domain, completed using reference TRBV11-2 and TRBJ2-7, is EAGVAQSPRYKIIEKRQSVAFWCNPISGHATLYWYQQILGQGPKLLIQFQNNGVVDDSQLPKDRFSAERLKGVDSTLKIQPAKLEDSAVYLCASSPVLFSSYEQYFGPGTRLTVT.

The chain is built from TRBV27 and TRBJ1-3; 9 positions agree with TRBD1. Losses at the gene ends were 6 bases for V and 4 bases for J; bases not matched to a gene: 10. Per the germline V gene, CDR1 is MNHEY and CDR2 is SMNVEV (reference sequence). This CDR3 is 16 amino acids long. CDR3 sequence reads: CASSPGTGNAGNTIYF. As DNA, the CDR3 is TGTGCCAGCAGCCCCGGGACAGGGAATGCGGGAAACACCATATATTTT.

The gene calls are TRBV27 and TRBJ1-5; D is perhaps TRBD1 (5 bases). Looked up from germline, CDR1 is MNHEY and CDR2 is SMNVEV (reference sequence). The germline V and J ends were trimmed by 6 bases and 4 bases, with 16 bases remaining between them. This CDR3 has 15 residues. In nucleotides, the CDR3 is TGTGCCAGCAGGAGGTGGCAGGGAGGAAATCAGCCCCAGCATTTT. This translates into CASRRWQGGNQPQHF.

This clone was detected a few times. The chain employs TRBV29-1 and TRBJ2-1; 7 nucleotides agree with TRBD2. This CDR3 comprises 13 residues. The trim removed 4 bases at V and 6 bases at J, leaving 6 bases unmatched. The germline V gene encodes CDR1 SQVTM and CDR2 ANQGSEA. The CDR3 DNA follows: TGCAGCGTTGGCGGGGACTATTTCAATGAGCAGTTCTTC. It yields the protein CSVGGDYFNEQFF.

J is TRBJ2-1 and V is TRBV5-1; 7 nucleotides line up with TRBD1. CDR3 length equals 15 residues. Germline V gene sequence: CDR1 SGHRS, CDR2 YFSETQ. After removal of 4 bases from V and 7 bases from J, the junction contained 11 bases not matched to a gene. CDR3 nucleotides: TGCGCCAGCAGCCCCTTAGACAGGGAAATAAATGAGCAGTTCTTC. It is translated as CASSPLDREINEQFF.